This T cell receptor beta chain originates from a study of blood T cells in healthy people across ages. The CDR3 consists of 16 residues. The germline V and J ends were trimmed by 4 bases and 4 bases, with 17 bases remaining between them. Germline values: CDR1 SGHTA, CDR2 FQGTGA. Primers used in a second PCR of about 7 to 12 cycles were a sample-barcoded 5' primer and a J-beta primer mix. TCRdb independently ran MiXCR on the 5' RACE reads; one entry per CDR3 protein. The sample includes around 1,900,000 distinct CDR3 sequences, about 39% of them seen just once. The chain has TRBV7-3 and TRBJ2-1; D may correspond to TRBD1 or TRBD2 (6 bases each). The sequence came from a human donor in good health. Sequencing used blood. CDR3 in DNA: TGTGCCAGCAGCTCCCAATCATCGGGGGCATACAATGAGCAGTTCTTC. It specifies CASSSQSSGAYNEQFF.